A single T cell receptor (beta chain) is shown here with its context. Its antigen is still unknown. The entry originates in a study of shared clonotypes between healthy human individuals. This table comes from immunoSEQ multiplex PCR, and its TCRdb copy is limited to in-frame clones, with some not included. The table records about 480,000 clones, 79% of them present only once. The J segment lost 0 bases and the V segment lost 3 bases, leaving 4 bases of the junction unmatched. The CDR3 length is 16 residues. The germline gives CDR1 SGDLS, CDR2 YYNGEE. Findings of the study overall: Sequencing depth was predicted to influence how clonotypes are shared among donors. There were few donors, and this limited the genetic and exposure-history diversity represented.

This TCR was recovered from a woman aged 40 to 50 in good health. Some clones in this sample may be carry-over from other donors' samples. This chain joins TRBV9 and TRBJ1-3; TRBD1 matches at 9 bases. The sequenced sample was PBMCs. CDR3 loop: CASSGTGDISGNTIYF. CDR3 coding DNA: TGTGCCAGCAGCGGGACAGGGGATATCTCTGGAAACACCATATATTTT.